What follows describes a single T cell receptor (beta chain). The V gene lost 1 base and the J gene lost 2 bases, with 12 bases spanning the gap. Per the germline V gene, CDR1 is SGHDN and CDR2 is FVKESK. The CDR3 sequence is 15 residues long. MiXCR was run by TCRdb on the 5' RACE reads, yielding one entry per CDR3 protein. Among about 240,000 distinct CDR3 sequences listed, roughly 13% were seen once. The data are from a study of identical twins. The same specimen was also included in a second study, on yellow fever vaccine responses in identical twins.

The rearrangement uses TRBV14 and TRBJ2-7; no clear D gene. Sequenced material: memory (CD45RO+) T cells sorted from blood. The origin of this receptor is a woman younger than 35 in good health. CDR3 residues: CASSQGWGCTYEQYF. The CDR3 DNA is TGTGCCAGCAGCCAAGGTTGGGGATGCACCTACGAGCAGTACTTC. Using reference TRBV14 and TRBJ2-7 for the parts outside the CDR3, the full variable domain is EAGVTQFPSHSVIEKGQTVTLRCDPISGHDNLYWYRRVMGKEIKFLLHFVKESKQDESGMPNNRFLAERTGGTYSTLKVQPAELEDSGVYFCASSQGWGCTYEQYFGPGTRLTVT.